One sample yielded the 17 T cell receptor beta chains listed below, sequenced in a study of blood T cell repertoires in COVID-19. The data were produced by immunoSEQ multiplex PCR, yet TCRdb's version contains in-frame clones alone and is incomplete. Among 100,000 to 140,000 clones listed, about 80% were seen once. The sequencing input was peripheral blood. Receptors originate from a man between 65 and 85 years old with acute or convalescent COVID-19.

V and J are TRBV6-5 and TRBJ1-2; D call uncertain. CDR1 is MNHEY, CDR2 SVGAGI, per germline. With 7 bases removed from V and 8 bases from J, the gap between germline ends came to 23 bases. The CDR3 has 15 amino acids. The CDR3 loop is CASTRNWGGPSGYTF. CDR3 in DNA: TGTGCCAGCACCCGAAACTGGGGAGGCCCCTCCGGCTACACCTTC.

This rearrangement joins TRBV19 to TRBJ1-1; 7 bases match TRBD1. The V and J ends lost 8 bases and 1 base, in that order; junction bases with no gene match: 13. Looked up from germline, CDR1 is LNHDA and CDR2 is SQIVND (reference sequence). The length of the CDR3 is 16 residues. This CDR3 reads CASGALGGAKNTEAFF. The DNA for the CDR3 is TGTGCCAGTGGGGCCTTAGGGGGCGCGAAGAACACTGAAGCTTTCTTT.

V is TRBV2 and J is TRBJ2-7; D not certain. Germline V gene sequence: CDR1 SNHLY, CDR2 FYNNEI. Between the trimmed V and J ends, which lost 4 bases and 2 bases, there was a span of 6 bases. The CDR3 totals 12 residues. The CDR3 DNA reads TGTGCCAGCAGTGCTGGCCCCTACGAGCAGTACTTC. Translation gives CASSAGPYEQYF.

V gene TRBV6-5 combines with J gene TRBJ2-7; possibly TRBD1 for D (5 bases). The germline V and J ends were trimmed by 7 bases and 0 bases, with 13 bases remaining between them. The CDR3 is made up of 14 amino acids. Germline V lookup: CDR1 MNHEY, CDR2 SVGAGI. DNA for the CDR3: TGTGCCAGCACCCCCCGAGACAGCTCCTACGAGCAGTACTTC. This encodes CASTPRDSSYEQYF.

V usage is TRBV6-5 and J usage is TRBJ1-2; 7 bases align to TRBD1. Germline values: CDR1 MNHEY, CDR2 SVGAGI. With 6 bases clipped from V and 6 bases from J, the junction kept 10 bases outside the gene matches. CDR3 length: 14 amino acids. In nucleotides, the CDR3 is TGTGCCAGCAGGCCCATGACAGGGAACAATGGCTACACCTTC. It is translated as CASRPMTGNNGYTF.

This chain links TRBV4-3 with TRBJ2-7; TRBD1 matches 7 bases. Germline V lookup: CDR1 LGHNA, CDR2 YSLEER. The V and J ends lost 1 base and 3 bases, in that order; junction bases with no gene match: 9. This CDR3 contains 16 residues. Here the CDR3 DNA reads TGCGCCAGCAGCCAAGCCGGGACAGTTAGTTTCTACGAGCAGTACTTC. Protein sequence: CASSQAGTVSFYEQYF.

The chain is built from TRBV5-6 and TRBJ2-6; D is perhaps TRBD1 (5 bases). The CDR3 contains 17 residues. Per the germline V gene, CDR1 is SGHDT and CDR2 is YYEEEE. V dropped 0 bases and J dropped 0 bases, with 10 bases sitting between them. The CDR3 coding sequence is TGTGCCAGCAGCTTGGGGGGCCTGAGCTCTGGGGCCAACGTCCTGACTTTC. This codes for CASSLGGLSSGANVLTF.

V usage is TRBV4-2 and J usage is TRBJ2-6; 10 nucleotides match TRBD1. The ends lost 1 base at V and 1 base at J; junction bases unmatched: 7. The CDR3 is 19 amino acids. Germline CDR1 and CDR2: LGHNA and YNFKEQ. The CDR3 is CASSQGPWTGGSGANVLTF. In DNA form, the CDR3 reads TGTGCCAGCAGCCAAGGACCTTGGACAGGGGGGTCTGGGGCCAACGTCCTGACTTTC.

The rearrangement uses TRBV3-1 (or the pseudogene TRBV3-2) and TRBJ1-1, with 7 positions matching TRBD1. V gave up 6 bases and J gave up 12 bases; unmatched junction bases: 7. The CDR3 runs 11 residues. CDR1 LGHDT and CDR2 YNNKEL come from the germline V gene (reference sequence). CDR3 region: CASRRDRVSFF. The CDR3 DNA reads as TGTGCCAGCAGACGAGACAGGGTATCTTTCTTT.

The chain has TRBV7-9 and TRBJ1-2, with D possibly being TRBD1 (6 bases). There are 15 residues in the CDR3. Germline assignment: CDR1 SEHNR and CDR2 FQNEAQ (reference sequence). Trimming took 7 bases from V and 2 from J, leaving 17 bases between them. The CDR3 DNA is TGTGCCAGCAAAGGTGGAAACAGGGAGAACTATGGCTACACCTTC. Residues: CASKGGNRENYGYTF. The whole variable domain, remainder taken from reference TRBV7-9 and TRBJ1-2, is DTGVSQNPRHKITKRGQNVTFRCDPISEHNRLYWYRQTLGQGPEFLTYFQNEAQLEKSRLLSDRFSAERPKGSFSTLEIQRTEQGDSAMYLCASKGGNRENYGYTFGSGTRLTVV.

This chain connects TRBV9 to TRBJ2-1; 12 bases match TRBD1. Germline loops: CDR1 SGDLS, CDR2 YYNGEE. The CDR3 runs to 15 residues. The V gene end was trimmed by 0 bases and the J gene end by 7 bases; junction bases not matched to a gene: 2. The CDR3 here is CASSVAGQGANEQFF. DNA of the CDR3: TGTGCCAGCAGCGTAGCGGGACAGGGGGCGAATGAGCAGTTCTTC. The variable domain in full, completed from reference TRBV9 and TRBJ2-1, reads DSGVTQTPKHLITATGQRVTLRCSPRSGDLSVYWYQQSLDQGLQFLIQYYNGEERAKGNILERFSAQQFPDLHSELNLSSLELGDSALYFCASSVAGQGANEQFFGPGTRLTVL.

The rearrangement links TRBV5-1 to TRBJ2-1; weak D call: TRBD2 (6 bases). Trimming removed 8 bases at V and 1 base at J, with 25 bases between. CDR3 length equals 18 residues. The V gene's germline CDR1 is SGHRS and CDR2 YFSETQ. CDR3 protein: CASREGLATPSSYNEQFF. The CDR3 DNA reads TGCGCCAGTCGAGAGGGGCTAGCGACCCCAAGTTCCTACAATGAGCAGTTCTTC. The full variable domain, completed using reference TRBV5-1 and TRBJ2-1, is KAGVTQTPRYLIKTRGQQVTLSCSPISGHRSVSWYQQTPGQGLQFLFEYFSETQRNKGNFPGRFSGRQFSNSRSEMNVSTLELGDSALYLCASREGLATPSSYNEQFFGPGTRLTVL.

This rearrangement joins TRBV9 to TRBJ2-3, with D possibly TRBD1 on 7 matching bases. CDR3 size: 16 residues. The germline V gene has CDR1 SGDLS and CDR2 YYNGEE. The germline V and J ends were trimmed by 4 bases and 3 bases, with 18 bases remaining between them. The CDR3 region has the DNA TGTGCCAGCAGCCCTCCACCCCAGGGGGGAACAGATACGCAGTATTTT. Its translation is CASSPPPQGGTDTQYF.

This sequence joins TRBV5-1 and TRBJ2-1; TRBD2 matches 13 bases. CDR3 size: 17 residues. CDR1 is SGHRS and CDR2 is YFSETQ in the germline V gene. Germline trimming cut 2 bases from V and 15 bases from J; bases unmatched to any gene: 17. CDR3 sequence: CASSFSNSMRLAGGRFF. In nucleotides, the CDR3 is TGCGCCAGCAGCTTCTCTAACTCGATGCGACTAGCGGGGGGCCGGTTCTTC.

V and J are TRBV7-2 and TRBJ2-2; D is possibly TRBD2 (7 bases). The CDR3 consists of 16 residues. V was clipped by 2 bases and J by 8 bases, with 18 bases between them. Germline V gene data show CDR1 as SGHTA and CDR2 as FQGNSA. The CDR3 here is CASSLREAGAGGELFF. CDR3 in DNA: TGTGCCAGCAGCTTACGGGAGGCGGGGGCAGGGGGGGAGCTGTTTTTT. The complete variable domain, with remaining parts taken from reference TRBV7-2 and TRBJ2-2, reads GAGVSQSPSNKVTEKGKDVELRCDPISGHTALYWYRQSLGQGLEFLIYFQGNSAPDKSGLPSDRFSAERTGGSVSTLTIQRTQQEDSAVYLCASSLREAGAGGELFFGEGSRLTVL.

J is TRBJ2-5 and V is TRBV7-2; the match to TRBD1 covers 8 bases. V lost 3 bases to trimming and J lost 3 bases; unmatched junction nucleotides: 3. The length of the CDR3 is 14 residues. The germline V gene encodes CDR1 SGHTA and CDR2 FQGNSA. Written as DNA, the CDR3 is TGTGCCAGCAGCTTGGACAGGGCGAAAGAGACCCAGTACTTC. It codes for CASSLDRAKETQYF.

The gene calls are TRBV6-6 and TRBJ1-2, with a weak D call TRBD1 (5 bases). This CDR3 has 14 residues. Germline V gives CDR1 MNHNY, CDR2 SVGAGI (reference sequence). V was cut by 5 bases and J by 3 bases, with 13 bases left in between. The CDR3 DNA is TGTGCCAGCAGTCCCGGGGGTGGCGACTATGGCTACACCTTC. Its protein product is CASSPGGGDYGYTF.